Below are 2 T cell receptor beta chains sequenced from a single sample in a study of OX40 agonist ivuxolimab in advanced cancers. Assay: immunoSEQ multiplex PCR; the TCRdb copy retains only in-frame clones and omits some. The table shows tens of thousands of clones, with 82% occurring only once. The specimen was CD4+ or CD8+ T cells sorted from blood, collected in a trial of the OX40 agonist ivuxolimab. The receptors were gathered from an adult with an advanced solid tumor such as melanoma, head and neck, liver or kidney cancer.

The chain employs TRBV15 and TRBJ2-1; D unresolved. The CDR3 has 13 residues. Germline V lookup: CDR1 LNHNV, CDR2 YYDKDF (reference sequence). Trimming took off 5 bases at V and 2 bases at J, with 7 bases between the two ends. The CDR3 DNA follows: TGTGCCACCAGCTTAACAGCCTACAATGAGCAGTTCTTC. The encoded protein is CATSLTAYNEQFF.

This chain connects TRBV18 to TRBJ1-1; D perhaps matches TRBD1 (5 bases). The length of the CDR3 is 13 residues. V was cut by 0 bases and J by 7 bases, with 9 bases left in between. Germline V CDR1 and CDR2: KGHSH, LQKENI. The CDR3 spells CASSPPRGGEAFF. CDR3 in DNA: TGTGCCAGCTCACCACCGAGGGGCGGTGAAGCTTTCTTT.